This passage covers 29 T cell receptor beta chains from one sample sequenced in a study of control samples from healthy donors and cancer patients. The method was immunoSEQ multiplex PCR; TCRdb's version includes in-frame clones alone and lacks a portion of them. The top ten hold 5% to 7% of the sample, which has about 80,000 clones, roughly 84% seen once. Sequenced input: blood. Source of these receptors: a woman aged 50 to 65 in good health.

The chain recombines TRBV4-1 with TRBJ2-5, with 16 nucleotides matching TRBD2. Germline V gene lookup returns CDR1 MGHRA and CDR2 YSYEKL. The trim removed 3 bases at V and 4 bases at J, leaving 2 bases unmatched. This CDR3 has 16 amino acids. CDR3 DNA: TGCGCCAGCAGCCAGGGACTAGCGGGGGGGTCAGAGACCCAGTACTTC. This codes for CASSQGLAGGSETQYF.

The chain employs TRBV5-4 and TRBJ2-3, with 9 bases matching TRBD1. Trimming cost V 3 bases and J 2 bases; bases outside gene matches: 7. Germline lookup yields CDR1 SGHNT and CDR2 YYREEE (reference sequence). The CDR3 is made up of 16 amino acids. CDR3: CASSSPGQGFTDTQYF. The CDR3 coding sequence is TGTGCCAGCAGCTCACCGGGACAGGGATTCACAGATACGCAGTATTTT.

The chain has TRBV6-2 or TRBV6-3 and TRBJ2-3, with D perhaps matching TRBD1 (6 bases). Germline CDR1 reads MNHEY; CDR2 reads SVGEGT. V lost 3 bases to trimming and J lost 8 bases, with 12 bases between them. This CDR3 has 13 amino acids. In nucleotides, the CDR3 is TGTGCCAGCAGTTATAAAGGGGGTTCTACGCAGTATTTT. This sequence encodes CASSYKGGSTQYF.

This chain uses TRBV9 with TRBJ1-3, with no clear D. Looked up from germline, CDR1 is SGDLS and CDR2 is YYNGEE. The V end was cut by 2 bases, the J end by 0 bases, with 9 bases between. The CDR3 length is 15 residues. The chain's CDR3 is CASSVSQSSGNTIYF. DNA for the CDR3: TGTGCCAGCAGCGTTTCTCAGTCCTCTGGAAACACCATATATTTT.

The chain has TRBV5-6 and TRBJ1-5; 9 nucleotides align to TRBD1. Germline trimming cut 4 bases from V and 5 bases from J; bases unmatched to any gene: 7. The CDR3 is 15 residues long. CDR1 is SGHDT and CDR2 is YYEEEE in the germline V gene. CDR3 protein: CASSLTGTGYQPQHF. In DNA form, the CDR3 reads TGTGCCAGCAGCCTGACCGGGACAGGGTATCAGCCCCAGCATTTT.

V usage is TRBV5-4 and J usage is TRBJ1-2, with D possibly matching TRBD1 (6 bases). CDR1 SGHNT and CDR2 YYREEE come from the germline V gene (reference sequence). V lost 3 bases to trimming and J lost 2 bases, with 14 bases between them. This CDR3 comprises 15 residues. The chain's CDR3 is CASSSGTKMNYGYTF. The DNA of the CDR3 is TGTGCCAGCAGCTCGGGGACAAAAATGAACTATGGCTACACCTTC.

The sample holds one count of this clone. V gene TRBV5-1 combines with J gene TRBJ2-1; TRBD2 aligns across 7 bases. Germline V gene lookup returns CDR1 SGHRS and CDR2 YFSETQ. V was clipped by 7 bases and J by 3 bases; unmatched bases: 10. CDR3 length: 15 residues. CDR3 sequence: CASAPGVAGYNEQFF. CDR3 sequence (DNA): TGCGCCAGCGCCCCCGGAGTAGCGGGCTACAATGAGCAGTTCTTC.

The chain carries TRBV5-1 and TRBJ2-1; 7 bases align to TRBD2. The V segment lost 2 bases and the J segment 8 bases; nucleotides outside the gene matches: 7. Germline lookup yields CDR1 SGHRS and CDR2 YFSETQ. The CDR3 is 14 residues long. DNA for the CDR3: TGCGCCAGCAGCTTCCAGACTAGCTCCTATGAGCAGTTCTTC. Translated: CASSFQTSSYEQFF. Using reference TRBV5-1 and TRBJ2-1 for the parts outside the CDR3, the full variable domain is KAGVTQTPRYLIKTRGQQVTLSCSPISGHRSVSWYQQTPGQGLQFLFEYFSETQRNKGNFPGRFSGRQFSNSRSEMNVSTLELGDSALYLCASSFQTSSYEQFFGPGTRLTVL.

Only one count was recorded for this clone. The chain employs TRBV9 and TRBJ1-3; D is possibly TRBD1 (5 bases). Germline V CDR1 and CDR2: SGDLS, YYNGEE. V lost 3 bases to trimming and J lost 2 bases, with 9 bases between them. The CDR3 is 14 amino acids. The CDR3 sequence is CASSEGTTGNTIYF. In DNA, the CDR3 is TGTGCCAGCAGCGAGGGGACCACTGGAAACACCATATATTTT.

The rearrangement joins TRBV5-1 to TRBJ2-3, with a tentative D call TRBD1 (5 bases). Trimming removed 2 bases from V and 2 bases from J, with 12 bases in between. Germline CDR1 SGHRS, CDR2 YFSETQ. The CDR3 contains 15 residues. The CDR3 bases are TGCGCCAGCAGCTTTGGTGGACATTCCACAGATACGCAGTATTTT. Protein: CASSFGGHSTDTQYF.

The V call is TRBV5-4, the J call TRBJ1-1; weak D call: TRBD1 (5 bases). This CDR3 comprises 13 residues. Germline CDR1 is SGHNT and CDR2 is YYREEE (reference sequence). Trimming took off 5 bases at V and 8 bases at J, with 16 bases between the two ends. CDR3 in DNA: TGTGCCAGCAGTAGGGACGCCAAATGGGAAGCTTTCTTT. Residues: CASSRDAKWEAFF.

The chain links TRBV4-2 to TRBJ2-1; 12 nucleotides match TRBD2. The germline V gene has CDR1 LGHNA and CDR2 YNFKEQ. This CDR3 contains 22 residues. Unmatched junction bases numbered 15, after V lost 0 bases and J lost 0 bases. Here the CDR3 reads CASSQDTTRGLAGGASYNEQFF. CDR3 DNA sequence: TGTGCCAGCAGCCAAGATACTACGCGGGGACTAGCGGGCGGGGCCTCCTACAATGAGCAGTTCTTC.

This clone was counted between two and nine times. The chain is built from TRBV6-5 and TRBJ1-5, with TRBD1 as a possible D gene (6 bases). Germline V gene sequence: CDR1 MNHEY, CDR2 SVGAGI. V was shortened by 0 bases and J by 4 bases, with 10 bases between the two germline ends. The CDR3 runs to 15 residues. CDR3 amino acids: CASSYSGTGNQPQHF. The CDR3 nucleotides are TGTGCCAGCAGTTACTCGGGAACAGGGAATCAGCCCCAGCATTTT.

This clone has a single count. The gene calls are TRBV5-1 and TRBJ1-6; D remains unclear. Trimming shortened V by 2 bases and J by 8 bases, and 8 bases separated the two germline ends. CDR3 length: 13 amino acids. CDR1 is SGHRS and CDR2 is YFSETQ in the germline V gene. CDR3 bases: TGCGCCAGCAGCTTATCCCCGGATTCACCCCTCCACTTT. As protein: CASSLSPDSPLHF.

The V and J genes are TRBV6-5 and TRBJ2-7; either TRBD1 or TRBD2 may supply D (5 bases each). Germline CDR1 and CDR2: MNHEY and SVGAGI. The CDR3 contains 13 residues. Trimming took 5 bases from V and 0 from J, leaving 8 bases between them. The CDR3 coding sequence is TGTGCCAGCAGTAGGGACCCCTCCTACGAGCAGTACTTC. As protein: CASSRDPSYEQYF.

J is TRBJ2-3 and V is TRBV10-3; 7 positions match TRBD2. The junction had 9 bases not matched to a gene; V was cut back by 6 bases and J by 6 bases. CDR1 is ENHRY, CDR2 SYGVKD, per germline. The CDR3 length is 14 residues. The DNA for the CDR3 is TGTGCCATCAGAGCGGGGCTCGGTCATGATACGCAGTATTTT. It specifies CAIRAGLGHDTQYF.

This clone was counted a single time. V is TRBV7-9 and J is TRBJ2-1; D unclear. With 2 bases removed from V and 6 bases from J, the gap between germline ends came to 8 bases. CDR1 is SEHNR, CDR2 FQNEAQ, per germline (reference sequence). This CDR3 is 13 amino acids long. Here the CDR3 DNA reads TGTGCCAGCAGCTTACTCTGGGGCAATGAGCAGTTCTTC. This codes for CASSLLWGNEQFF. Variable domain in full (rest from reference TRBV7-9 and TRBJ2-1): DTGVSQNPRHKITKRGQNVTFRCDPISEHNRLYWYRQTLGQGPEFLTYFQNEAQLEKSRLLSDRFSAERPKGSFSTLEIQRTEQGDSAMYLCASSLLWGNEQFFGPGTRLTVL.

This rearrangement joins TRBV27 to TRBJ2-3; 9 bases are a match to TRBD2. Trimming took 8 bases from V and 5 from J; bases not matched to a gene: 8. The CDR3 runs 14 residues. Germline V gene lookup returns CDR1 MNHEY and CDR2 SMNVEV (reference sequence). Here the CDR3 reads CASRPSGAGDTQYF. The CDR3 nucleotides read TGTGCCAGCCGCCCTAGCGGGGCCGGAGATACGCAGTATTTT.

The J gene is TRBJ1-1, the V gene TRBV7-9, with 7 bases aligning to TRBD1. J gave up 3 bases and V 1 base, and 2 bases lay outside the gene matches. Germline assignment: CDR1 SEHNR and CDR2 FQNEAQ (reference sequence). This CDR3 comprises 14 residues. CDR3 sequence: CASSLETGDTEAFF. The CDR3 DNA sequence: TGTGCCAGCAGCTTAGAAACAGGGGACACTGAAGCTTTCTTT.

The CDR3 DNA reads as TGTGCCAGCAGCCTGACAGGAGGGGGTAGAAGCAATCAGCCCCAGCATTTT. Translating it yields CASSLTGGGRSNQPQHF. The V gene is TRBV7-2, the J gene TRBJ1-5, with D possibly being TRBD1 (6 bases). CDR3 length: 17 residues. V lost 5 bases to trimming and J lost 1 base, with 18 bases between them. CDR1 is SGHTA, CDR2 FQGNSA, per germline.

This chain joins TRBV5-1 and TRBJ1-2, with 10 bases lining up with TRBD1. The CDR3 length is 15 residues. Germline V gene data show CDR1 as SGHRS and CDR2 as YFSETQ. V lost 3 bases and J lost 7; bases outside the gene matches: 9. The CDR3 DNA is TGCGCCAGCAGCTCCCGACAGGGGGCGTTTGGTGGCTACACCTTC. Amino acids: CASSSRQGAFGGYTF.

This clone was detected only once. This sequence joins TRBV6-5 and TRBJ2-4; 8 positions agree with TRBD2. CDR1 and CDR2 (germline): MNHEY, SVGAGI. The ends lost 1 base at V and 5 bases at J; junction bases unmatched: 4. The CDR3 is 15 amino acids. This CDR3 reads CASSYYPGGENIQYF. CDR3 coding DNA: TGTGCCAGCAGTTACTACCCGGGGGGGGAAAACATTCAGTACTTC.

This chain uses TRBV2 with TRBJ2-4; no definite D call. CDR1 is SNHLY, CDR2 FYNNEI, per germline. The CDR3 loop spans 16 amino acids. The V and J ends lost 2 bases and 7 bases respectively, with 18 bases between them. The DNA of the CDR3 is TGTGCCAGCAGTGAAAAAGGGAACAGAGTGACGAACATTCAGTACTTC. Its translation: CASSEKGNRVTNIQYF.

The rearrangement uses TRBV14 and TRBJ2-1; a weak D match, TRBD2 (7 bases). Germline lookup yields CDR1 SGHDN and CDR2 FVKESK. The CDR3 contains 16 residues. Between the trimmed V and J ends, which lost 3 bases and 10 bases, there was a span of 22 bases. For the CDR3, the DNA is TGTGCCAGCAGCCACGGAGGGGGGGGCGCACAGGGAGAGCAGTTCTTC. Its translation is CASSHGGGGAQGEQFF.

The CDR3, as DNA: TGTGCCAGCAGCGTAGTCCCCGGTGAGCAGTTCTTC. This translates into CASSVVPGEQFF. The chain employs TRBV9 and TRBJ2-1; D remains ambiguous. Deletions cut 0 bases from V and 9 bases from J, with 7 bases between. Germline lookup yields CDR1 SGDLS and CDR2 YYNGEE. CDR3 size: 12 residues.

This clone was counted only a few times. The gene calls are TRBV2 and TRBJ1-2; D is perhaps TRBD1 (5 bases). V was clipped by 1 base and J by 4 bases, with 10 bases between them. Germline V gives CDR1 SNHLY, CDR2 FYNNEI. CDR3 size: 14 residues. The CDR3 is CASSEGTTTYGYTF. The CDR3 DNA reads TGTGCCAGCAGTGAAGGGACAACTACCTATGGCTACACCTTC.

The chain carries TRBV28 and TRBJ1-4; possibly TRBD1 for D (5 bases). Trimming stripped 3 bases from V and 8 bases from J, with 10 bases between. The CDR3 contains 13 residues. CDR1 and CDR2 (germline): MDHEN, SYDVKM. The CDR3 DNA reads as TGTGCCAGCAGTTTGTCAGGGTTCGAAAAACTGTTTTTT. Protein product: CASSLSGFEKLFF.

This chain uses TRBV9 with TRBJ1-2; the D is unclear. The length of the CDR3 is 13 residues. Trimming left V 0 bases short and J 6 bases short, with 9 bases between. CDR1 and CDR2 from the germline V gene are SGDLS and YYNGEE. CDR3 DNA sequence: TGTGCCAGCAGCGTAGGGGCAGGAGATGGCTACACCTTC. This translates into CASSVGAGDGYTF.

This chain connects TRBV5-1 to TRBJ2-6; D is uncertain. Trimming cost V 5 bases and J 8 bases, with 8 bases left between them. CDR3 size: 12 residues. The germline V gene has CDR1 SGHRS and CDR2 YFSETQ. This chain's CDR3 is CASSSRTNVLTF. The CDR3 DNA reads TGCGCCAGCAGTTCCAGGACCAACGTCCTGACTTTC.